In its sample, the clone carrying this T cell receptor beta chain is large (0.1 to 1%). Its antigen is not known. Included were adult ileal or ileocolonic Crohn's patients indicated for ileocolonic resection. The data were taken from a study of T cell repertoires in ileal Crohn's disease. Study-level points and caveats: Every patient over 26.8% clonality showed endoscopic recurrence. Compared with CD4 T cells, sorted CD8 cells carried more expanded clones. Active smokers at surgery had more clonal expansions than non-smokers.

Produced via immunoSEQ multiplex PCR; TCRdb's table is partial and in-frame only. The sample contains approximately 5,000 clones, approximately 78% of which appear only once. The receptor's source is an adult with Crohn's disease. The sequencing sample was made of ileal tissue.

The CDR3 is CASAPPTGLTEAFF. Here the CDR3 DNA reads TGTGCTAGTGCCCCCCCGACAGGCCTCACTGAAGCTTTCTTT. The genes are TRBV12-5 and TRBJ1-1; D may be TRBD1 (6 bases). Germline CDR1 and CDR2: LGHNT and FRNRAP. V lost 7 bases, J lost 4 bases, and 16 bases lay in between. The CDR3 sequence is 14 residues long.